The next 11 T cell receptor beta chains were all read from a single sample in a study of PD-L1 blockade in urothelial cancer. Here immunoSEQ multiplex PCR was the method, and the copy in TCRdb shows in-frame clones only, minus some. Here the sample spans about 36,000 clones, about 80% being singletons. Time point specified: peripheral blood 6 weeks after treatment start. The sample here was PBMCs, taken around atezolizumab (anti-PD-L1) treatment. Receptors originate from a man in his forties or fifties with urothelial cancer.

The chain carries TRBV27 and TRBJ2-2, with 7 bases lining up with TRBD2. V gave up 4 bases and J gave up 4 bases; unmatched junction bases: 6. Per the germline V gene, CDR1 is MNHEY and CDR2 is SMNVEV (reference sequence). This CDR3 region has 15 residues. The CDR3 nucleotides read TGTGCCAGCAGTTCAACGACTAGCCTCACCGGGGAGCTGTTTTTT. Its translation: CASSSTTSLTGELFF.

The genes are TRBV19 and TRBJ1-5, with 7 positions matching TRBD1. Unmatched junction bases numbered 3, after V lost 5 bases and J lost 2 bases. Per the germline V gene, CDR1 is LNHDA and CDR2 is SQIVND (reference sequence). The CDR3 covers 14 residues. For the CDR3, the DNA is TGTGCCAGTAGTCGGACAGGAGGCAATCAGCCCCAGCATTTT. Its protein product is CASSRTGGNQPQHF.

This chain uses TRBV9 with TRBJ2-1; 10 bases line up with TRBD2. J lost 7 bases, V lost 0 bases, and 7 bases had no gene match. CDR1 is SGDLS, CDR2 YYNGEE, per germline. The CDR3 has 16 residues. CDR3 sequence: CASSVGLAGDGNEQFF. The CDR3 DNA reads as TGTGCCAGCAGCGTAGGTCTAGCGGGAGACGGAAATGAGCAGTTCTTC.

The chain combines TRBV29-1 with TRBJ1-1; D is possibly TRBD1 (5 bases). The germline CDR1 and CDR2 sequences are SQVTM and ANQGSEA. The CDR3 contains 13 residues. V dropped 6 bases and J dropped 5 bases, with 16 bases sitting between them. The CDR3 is CSVAPKKGTEAFF. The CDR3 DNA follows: TGCAGCGTGGCCCCTAAAAAGGGGACTGAAGCTTTCTTT.

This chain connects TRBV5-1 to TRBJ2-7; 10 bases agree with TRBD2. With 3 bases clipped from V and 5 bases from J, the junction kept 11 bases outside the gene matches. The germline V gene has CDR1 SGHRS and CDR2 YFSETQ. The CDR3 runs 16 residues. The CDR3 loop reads CASSWAGLAGADEQYF. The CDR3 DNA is TGCGCCAGCAGCTGGGCCGGGCTAGCGGGAGCCGACGAGCAGTACTTC.

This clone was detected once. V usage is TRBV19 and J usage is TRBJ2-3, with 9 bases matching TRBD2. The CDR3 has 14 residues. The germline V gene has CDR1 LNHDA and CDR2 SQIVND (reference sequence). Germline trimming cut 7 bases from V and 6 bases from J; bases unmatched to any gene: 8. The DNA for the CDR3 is TGTGCCAGTAAGGTAGCGGGAGCTTATGATACGCAGTATTTT. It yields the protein CASKVAGAYDTQYF.

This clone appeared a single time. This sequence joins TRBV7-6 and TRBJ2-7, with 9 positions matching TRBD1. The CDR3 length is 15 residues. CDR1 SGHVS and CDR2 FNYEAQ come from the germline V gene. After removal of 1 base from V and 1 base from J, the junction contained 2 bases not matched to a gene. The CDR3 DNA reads TGTGCCAGCAGCTTAGAGACAGGGGGTTCCTACGAGCAGTACTTC. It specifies CASSLETGGSYEQYF.

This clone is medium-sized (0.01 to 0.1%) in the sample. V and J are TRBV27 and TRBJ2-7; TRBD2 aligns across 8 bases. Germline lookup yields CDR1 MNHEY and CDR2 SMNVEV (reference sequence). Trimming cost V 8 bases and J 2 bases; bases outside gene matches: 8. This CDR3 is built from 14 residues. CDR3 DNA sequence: TGTGCCAGCGGACTTGCCGGGAGGGCCTACGAGCAGTACTTC. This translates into CASGLAGRAYEQYF.

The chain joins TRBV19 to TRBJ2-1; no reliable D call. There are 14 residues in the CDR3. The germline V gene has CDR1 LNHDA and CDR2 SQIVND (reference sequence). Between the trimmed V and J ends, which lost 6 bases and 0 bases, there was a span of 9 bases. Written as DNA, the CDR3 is TGTGCCAGTAGAGGTGCTAGCTCCTACAATGAGCAGTTCTTC. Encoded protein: CASRGASSYNEQFF.

The CDR3 is CASSLTPGSNYEQYF. The CDR3 nucleotides are TGTGCCAGCAGTTTAACCCCCGGGAGTAACTACGAGCAGTACTTC. This chain uses TRBV7-2 with TRBJ2-7; TRBD2 is a possible D gene (6 bases). Per germline, CDR1 SGHTA and CDR2 FQGNSA. V was clipped by 6 bases and J by 3 bases, with 18 bases between them. CDR3 size: 15 residues.

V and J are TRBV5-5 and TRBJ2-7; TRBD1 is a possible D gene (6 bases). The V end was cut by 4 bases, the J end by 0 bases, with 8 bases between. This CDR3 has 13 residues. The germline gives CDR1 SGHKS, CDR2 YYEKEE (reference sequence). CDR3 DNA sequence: TGTGCCAGCAGCCGGGACACCTCCTACGAGCAGTACTTC. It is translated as CASSRDTSYEQYF.